Following are 29 T cell receptor beta chains from one sample sequenced in a study of blood T cell repertoires in COVID-19. Profiled with immunoSEQ multiplex PCR; TCRdb holds only in-frame clones, not every one. The sample contains more than 95,000 clones, around 90% of which appear only once. Input material: peripheral blood. These receptor sequences come from a human donor in a cohort sampled during active COVID-19.

The CDR3 region has the DNA TGTGCCAGCAGCCAAGGTCCTAGCGGGGGACTTCAGTACTTC. Its protein is CASSQGPSGGLQYF. The chain carries TRBV3-1 (or the pseudogene TRBV3-2) and TRBJ2-5; 10 bases agree with TRBD2. V dropped 1 base and J dropped 11; count of bases not matched to a gene: 7. Germline V gene data show CDR1 as LGHDT and CDR2 as YNNKEL (reference sequence). The CDR3 length is 14 residues.

Written as DNA, the CDR3 is TGCGCCAGCAGCTTCCCAGGGGGTAATGAAAAACTGTTTTTT. It codes for CASSFPGGNEKLFF. The rearrangement links TRBV5-1 to TRBJ1-4; 7 bases match TRBD1. Germline V gene lookup returns CDR1 SGHRS and CDR2 YFSETQ. After removal of 2 bases from V and 4 bases from J, the junction contained 2 bases not matched to a gene. There are 14 residues in the CDR3.

This clone was picked up one time. In DNA form, the CDR3 reads TGTGCCAGCAGTTCGGGGGCTAGCGGGAGCTCCTACAATGAGCAGTTCTTC. Translated: CASSSGASGSSYNEQFF. The genes are TRBV27 and TRBJ2-1, with 10 bases aligning to TRBD2. CDR1 is MNHEY and CDR2 is SMNVEV in the germline V gene (reference sequence). The CDR3 runs to 17 residues. V lost 4 bases and J lost 0; bases outside the gene matches: 6.

This clone was detected only a few times. V usage is TRBV11-2 and J usage is TRBJ1-3; no firm D call. Germline values: CDR1 SGHAT, CDR2 FQNNGV. The CDR3 has 13 residues. The V and J ends lost 4 bases and 8 bases respectively, with 12 bases between them. The CDR3 protein is CASSSRDQYTIYF. Written as DNA, the CDR3 is TGTGCCAGCAGCTCTAGAGACCAATACACCATATATTTT.

The chain is built from TRBV18 and TRBJ1-4; TRBD1 agrees at 8 bases. Trimming at V came to 5 bases and at J to 8 bases, leaving 10 bases not matched to a gene. CDR1 and CDR2 (germline): KGHSH, LQKENI. The CDR3 sequence is 15 residues long. The CDR3 reads CASSEEQGAQEKLFF. In DNA, the CDR3 is TGTGCCAGCTCAGAAGAGCAGGGGGCGCAAGAAAAACTGTTTTTT.

The chain is built from TRBV4-1 and TRBJ1-2; 7 bases map to TRBD1. V lost 3 bases to trimming and J lost 3 bases; unmatched junction nucleotides: 7. CDR1 MGHRA and CDR2 YSYEKL come from the germline V gene. The CDR3 runs 15 residues. CDR3 region: CASSHLAGTDYGYTF. CDR3 DNA: TGCGCCAGCAGCCACCTAGCCGGGACAGACTATGGCTACACCTTC.

The rearrangement uses TRBV3-1 (or the pseudogene TRBV3-2) and TRBJ2-7, with 15 positions matching TRBD2. V shed 6 bases and J 6 bases; nucleotides not matched to a gene: 12. There are 17 residues in the CDR3. The germline V gene has CDR1 LGHDT and CDR2 YNNKEL (reference sequence). Here the CDR3 DNA reads TGTGCCAGCAGTCTGGGACTAGCGGGAGGAAGGGAGCGCGAGCAGTACTTC. It translates to CASSLGLAGGREREQYF.

The V gene is TRBV13, the J gene TRBJ2-7; 8 bases align to TRBD2. In germline, CDR1 is PRHDT, CDR2 FYEKMQ (reference sequence). The V gene end was trimmed by 5 bases and the J gene end by 4 bases; junction bases not matched to a gene: 4. This CDR3 is 13 amino acids long. The CDR3, as DNA: TGTGCCAGCAGCCTTACTAGCGGATACGAGCAGTACTTC. Its protein is CASSLTSGYEQYF.

This chain uses TRBV11-2 with TRBJ1-2; TRBD1 aligns across 8 bases. Germline CDR1 reads SGHAT; CDR2 reads FQNNGV. Trimming removed 1 base from V and 2 bases from J; junction bases left unmatched: 0. CDR3 length: 14 residues. The CDR3 loop is CASSLGTGNYGYTF. The CDR3 region has the DNA TGTGCCAGCAGCTTAGGGACAGGGAACTATGGCTACACCTTC.

This chain connects TRBV18 to TRBJ1-1; TRBD1 might be the D (6 bases). This CDR3 spans 14 amino acids. Germline V gene data show CDR1 as KGHSH and CDR2 as LQKENI. With 3 bases removed from V and 4 bases from J, the gap between germline ends came to 12 bases. The CDR3 loop is CASSPSLGGTEAFF. The CDR3 bases are TGTGCCAGCTCACCCAGTCTAGGGGGCACTGAAGCTTTCTTT.

This chain joins TRBV5-1 and TRBJ1-5, with D possibly TRBD1 on 5 matching bases. The CDR3 runs to 15 residues. Germline V gene data show CDR1 as SGHRS and CDR2 as YFSETQ. With 2 bases removed from V and 4 bases from J, the gap between germline ends came to 13 bases. CDR3 region: CASSLGTDENQPQHF. The CDR3 DNA sequence: TGCGCCAGCAGCTTAGGGACTGATGAAAATCAGCCCCAGCATTTT.

The rearrangement joins TRBV28 to TRBJ1-2; possible D gene TRBD1, 6 bases. V lost 3 bases, J lost 0 bases, and 8 bases lay in between. Germline lookup yields CDR1 MDHEN and CDR2 SYDVKM. The CDR3 loop spans 14 amino acids. This chain's CDR3 is CASSLGHSNYGYTF. The CDR3 coding sequence is TGTGCCAGCAGTTTGGGACATTCTAACTATGGCTACACCTTC.

V and J are TRBV9 and TRBJ2-2; D is perhaps TRBD2 (6 bases). This CDR3 is built from 17 residues. From germline, CDR1 is SGDLS and CDR2 YYNGEE. V was shortened by 0 bases and J by 3 bases, with 15 bases between the two germline ends. The CDR3 spells CASSVVGGSGDTGELFF. Written as DNA, the CDR3 is TGTGCCAGCAGCGTAGTTGGGGGTAGCGGAGACACCGGGGAGCTGTTTTTT.

The CDR3, as DNA: TGTGCCAGCTCACCTACAGGGGTCTCCTCCTACGAGCAGTACTTC. It yields the protein CASSPTGVSSYEQYF. The V and J genes are TRBV18 and TRBJ2-7; the match to TRBD1 covers 7 bases. Germline trimming cut 3 bases from V and 0 bases from J; bases unmatched to any gene: 5. The CDR3 runs to 15 residues. Germline V gene sequence: CDR1 KGHSH, CDR2 LQKENI. The full variable domain, rest sourced from reference TRBV18 and TRBJ2-7, is NAGVMQNPRHLVRRRGQEARLRCSPMKGHSHVYWYRQLPEEGLKFMVYLQKENIIDESGMPKERFSAEFPKEGPSILRIQQVVRGDSAAYFCASSPTGVSSYEQYFGPGTRLTVT.

CDR3 DNA sequence: TGTGCCAGTAGTGCGGGGCCATTATATGAAAAACTGTTTTTT. It specifies CASSAGPLYEKLFF. The rearrangement links TRBV19 to TRBJ1-4; weak D call: TRBD1 (5 bases). The length of the CDR3 is 14 residues. Trimming pared 5 bases from V and 6 bases from J, leaving 13 bases between. The germline gives CDR1 LNHDA, CDR2 SQIVND (reference sequence).

This chain connects TRBV5-5 to TRBJ2-1; D remains ambiguous. The V end lost 1 base, the J end lost 5 bases, and 10 bases lay between the germline ends. CDR3 length: 14 residues. The V gene's germline CDR1 is SGHKS and CDR2 YYEKEE (reference sequence). The CDR3 nucleotides are TGTGCCAGCAGCTTGTCTGACTGGGACAATGAGCAGTTCTTC. Translation: CASSLSDWDNEQFF.

V gene TRBV7-2 combines with J gene TRBJ2-7, with 7 nucleotides matching TRBD2. V shed 1 base and J 3 bases; nucleotides not matched to a gene: 3. The germline CDR1 and CDR2 sequences are SGHTA and FQGNSA. The CDR3 totals 14 residues. The DNA of the CDR3 is TGTGCCAGCAGCTTAGAGCGGGGAAGCTACGAGCAGTACTTC. It specifies CASSLERGSYEQYF. The variable domain in full, completed from reference TRBV7-2 and TRBJ2-7, reads GAGVSQSPSNKVTEKGKDVELRCDPISGHTALYWYRQSLGQGLEFLIYFQGNSAPDKSGLPSDRFSAERTGGSVSTLTIQRTQQEDSAVYLCASSLERGSYEQYFGPGTRLTVT.

The J gene is TRBJ1-4, the V gene TRBV3-1 (or the pseudogene TRBV3-2); the match to TRBD1 covers 10 bases. The V gene end was trimmed by 4 bases and the J gene end by 0 bases; junction bases not matched to a gene: 2. This CDR3 is built from 16 residues. CDR1 and CDR2 (germline): LGHDT, YNNKEL (reference sequence). CDR3 protein: CASSRQGAATNEKLFF. The CDR3, as DNA: TGTGCCAGCAGCCGACAGGGGGCGGCAACTAATGAAAAACTGTTTTTT.

The V and J genes are TRBV19 and TRBJ1-1, with D possibly TRBD1 on 6 matching bases. This CDR3 comprises 16 residues. From germline, CDR1 is LNHDA and CDR2 SQIVND (reference sequence). Trimming took 1 base from V and 1 from J, leaving 13 bases between them. The chain's CDR3 is CASSIGYRQANTEAFF. CDR3 sequence (DNA): TGTGCCAGTAGTATAGGGTATCGACAGGCGAACACTGAAGCTTTCTTT.

This clone was recorded at least ten times. The chain employs TRBV28 and TRBJ1-6; a possible D gene is TRBD1 (5 bases). There are 14 residues in the CDR3. The V end was cut by 3 bases, the J end by 7 bases, with 10 bases between. Germline values: CDR1 MDHEN, CDR2 SYDVKM. CDR3 DNA sequence: TGTGCCAGCAGTTTTTGGGGGGAAAATTCACCCCTCCACTTT. This encodes CASSFWGENSPLHF.

This clone was detected a few times. The gene calls are TRBV19 and TRBJ1-2, with D uncertain. The CDR3 loop spans 17 amino acids. Trimming shortened V by 0 bases and J by 0 bases, and 14 bases separated the two germline ends. Per the germline V gene, CDR1 is LNHDA and CDR2 is SQIVND (reference sequence). The CDR3: CASSIDRPGSPNYGYTF. The DNA of the CDR3 is TGTGCCAGTAGTATAGATCGGCCAGGCAGTCCTAACTATGGCTACACCTTC.

This chain connects TRBV7-3 to TRBJ2-1, with 8 bases fitting TRBD2. V shed 2 bases, J shed 7 bases, and the junction held 13 bases outside the gene matches. Per the germline V gene, CDR1 is SGHTA and CDR2 is FQGTGA. This CDR3 is 17 amino acids long. The CDR3 DNA sequence: TGTGCCAGCAGCTTAGTTCCTAGCGGGTTCGGGCGGAATGAGCAGTTCTTC. As protein: CASSLVPSGFGRNEQFF.

The CDR3 DNA follows: TGTGCCAGCAGCTTATTTTCTGGCAGTAATTCACCCCTCCACTTT. The encoded protein is CASSLFSGSNSPLHF. The chain combines TRBV7-2 with TRBJ1-6; D gene ambiguous. Germline CDR1 is SGHTA and CDR2 is FQGNSA. The CDR3 contains 15 residues. Trimming left V 2 bases short and J 6 bases short, with 11 bases between.

This clone was seen a handful of times. V is TRBV24-1 and J is TRBJ2-7, with 7 bases lining up with TRBD2. Losses at the gene ends were 2 bases for V and 5 bases for J; bases not matched to a gene: 8. From germline, CDR1 is KGHDR and CDR2 SFDVKD. The CDR3 is 15 amino acids. The CDR3 loop is CATSDSAGDEDEQYF. The CDR3 DNA is TGTGCCACCAGTGATTCGGCGGGAGACGAAGACGAGCAGTACTTC.

This chain joins TRBV19 and TRBJ2-3; 7 bases are a match to TRBD2. This CDR3 region has 16 residues. V shed 0 bases and J 6 bases; nucleotides not matched to a gene: 9. Germline assignment: CDR1 LNHDA and CDR2 SQIVND (reference sequence). Written as DNA, the CDR3 is TGTGCCAGTAGTATAGATCGTCGAGCGGGGCCCGATACGCAGTATTTT. This sequence encodes CASSIDRRAGPDTQYF.

V and J are TRBV18 and TRBJ1-1; TRBD1 might be the D (6 bases). V was cut by 4 bases and J by 5 bases, with 14 bases left in between. The CDR3 covers 14 residues. Germline values: CDR1 KGHSH, CDR2 LQKENI. The CDR3: CASSRGQGETEAFF. The CDR3 DNA sequence: TGTGCCAGCTCACGGGGACAAGGGGAGACTGAAGCTTTCTTT.

The chain links TRBV11-3 to TRBJ2-3, with D possibly being TRBD2 (6 bases). This CDR3 is built from 17 residues. V gave up 3 bases and J gave up 0 bases, with 16 bases separating them. The V gene's germline CDR1 is SGHNT and CDR2 YENEEA. The CDR3 DNA is TGTGCCAGCAGCTTCCCTCCCAAAGGGACTAGCACAGATACGCAGTATTTT. This codes for CASSFPPKGTSTDTQYF.

The sample holds one count of this clone. The chain joins TRBV28 to TRBJ1-1; 8 bases fit TRBD1. The CDR3 is 15 residues long. Germline V gene lookup returns CDR1 MDHEN and CDR2 SYDVKM. V lost 2 bases and J lost 6; bases outside the gene matches: 8. The CDR3: CASSLPSGGRSEAFF. CDR3 coding DNA: TGTGCCAGCAGTTTACCCTCAGGGGGCAGGTCTGAAGCTTTCTTT.

About this clone itself: One junction end does not reproduce the germline sequence, and a read error may be involved. The J gene is TRBJ2-7, the V gene TRBV7-9; 9 positions agree with TRBD2. The length of the CDR3 is 14 residues. Germline V gene lookup returns CDR1 SEHNR and CDR2 FQNEAQ (reference sequence). This CDR3 reads CASTLAGATYEQYF. Here the CDR3 DNA reads TGTGCCAGCACCTTAGCGGGAGCGACCTACGAGCAGTACTTC.